The rows below give T cell receptor beta chains drawn from one sample of a study of cytomegalovirus exposure and HLA in healthy donors. The repertoire was sequenced with immunoSEQ multiplex PCR; TCRdb's copy has only in-frame clones and lacks some. The sample has about 58,000 clones; the top ten hold about 2.1%. The sample comprised PBMCs. Source of these receptors: a young woman in good health and CMV-seronegative. Both conserved end residues are part of each CDR3. The D gene is left open where the match is weak. Clone size is shown for a subset of rows, as once, few, many or a class of expanded clone.

d_call	clone_size	v_call	j_call	cdr3_length	cdr3_nt	cdr3_aa
NA	NA	TRBV6-6	TRBJ1-1	14	TGTGCCAGCAGTTACTGGGGCGTGAACACTGAAGCTTTCTTT	CASSYWGVNTEAFF
NA	NA	TRBV29-1	TRBJ1-1	14	TGCAGCGTTGAAGCTGGGCATTGGGACACTGAAGCTTTCTTT	CSVEAGHWDTEAFF
TRBD1	NA	TRBV6-1	TRBJ2-3	14	TGTGCCAGCAGTGTAGGGGGCGCCGCAGATACGCAGTATTTT	CASSVGGAADTQYF
NA	NA	TRBV5-1	TRBJ1-1	14	TGCGCCAGCAGCTTAGGCAGGGGAAACACTGAAGATTTCTTT	CASSLGRGNTEDFF
NA	NA	TRBV19	TRBJ1-6	16	TGTGCCAGTAGTTCCAAAAAACAGACCTATAATTCACCCCTCCACTTT	CASSSKKQTYNSPLHF
NA	NA	TRBV20-1	TRBJ1-1	11	TGCAGTGAGCCTCGGGGAGCTGAAGCTTTCTTT	CSEPRGAEAFF
NA	NA	TRBV5-1	TRBJ1-2	12	TGCGCCAGCAGCTTGACGAGAAACGGCTACACCTTC	CASSLTRNGYTF
NA	NA	TRBV18	TRBJ1-5	16	TGTGCCAGCTCACCGTCGGTGGGAGTAGGCAATCAGCCCCAGCATTTT	CASSPSVGVGNQPQHF
NA	medium-sized	TRBV6-1	TRBJ2-6	16	TGTGCCAGCAGCGAAGACGGGAGCTCTGGGGCCAACGTCCTGACTTTC	CASSEDGSSGANVLTF
TRBD1	NA	TRBV29-1	TRBJ2-5	16	TGCAGCGTTTGGTACAGGGGGCCGGGAGAGCAAGAGACCCAGTACTTC	CSVWYRGPGEQETQYF
TRBD1	NA	TRBV9	TRBJ1-1	14	TGTGCCAGCAGCGTGGTCGGACAGGGCCCTGAAGCTTTCTTT	CASSVVGQGPEAFF
NA	NA	TRBV7-2	TRBJ2-7	16	TGTGCCAGCAGCTTAAGGGGTCGGACAGCCTCCTACGAGCAGTACTTC	CASSLRGRTASYEQYF
TRBD1	NA	TRBV6-1	TRBJ2-1	18	TGTGCCAGCAGTGCGCTACCGGAACAGGGGGCATTGTACAATGAGCAGTTCTTC	CASSALPEQGALYNEQFF
NA	NA	TRBV19	TRBJ2-1	13	TGTGCCAGTAGTATAGCGAGCGGACATGAGCAGTTCTTC	CASSIASGHEQFF
TRBD2	NA	TRBV4-2	TRBJ2-1	15	TGTGCCAGCAGCCAAGAAGGCGGGGGGGCCGATGAGCAGTTCTTC	CASSQEGGGADEQFF
NA	NA	TRBV25-1	TRBJ1-1	16	TGTGCCAGCAGTGAATACCCCCCCGACAGAACAGGAGAAGCTTTCTTT	CASSEYPPDRTGEAFF
NA	NA	TRBV9	TRBJ1-3	15	TGTGCCAGCAACGCCGGGGGGCAGTCTGGAAACAACATATATTTT	CASNAGGQSGNNIYF
TRBD2	NA	TRBV10-1	TRBJ2-7	16	TGCGCCAGCAGTGATAGGCGGGAGAAGGTCGCCTACGAGCAGTACTTC	CASSDRREKVAYEQYF
TRBD1	NA	TRBV5-6	TRBJ1-5	14	TGTGCCAGCAGCCCGGGGACAGGGGATCAGCCCCAGCATTTT	CASSPGTGDQPQHF
TRBD1	NA	TRBV5-4	TRBJ1-6	16	TGTGCCAGCAGACAGGGGGCGGGATCCTATAATTCACCCCTCCACTTT	CASRQGAGSYNSPLHF
NA	NA	TRBV5-4	TRBJ2-3	16	TGTGCCAGCACCTTCGGGGCAGGGGTGTCCGCAGATACGCAGTATTTT	CASTFGAGVSADTQYF
NA	NA	TRBV5-1	TRBJ2-1	15	TGCGCCAGCAGCTTGATGTCCGGTTCCGACAATGAGCAGTTCTTC	CASSLMSGSDNEQFF
TRBD1	NA	TRBV18	TRBJ1-5	15	TGTGCCAGCTCACCAACGACAGGGGCCTATCAGCCCCAGCATTTT	CASSPTTGAYQPQHF
TRBD1	NA	TRBV18	TRBJ1-5	14	TGTGCCAGCTCACCCACAGGGGACGGCCAGCCCCAGCATTTT	CASSPTGDGQPQHF
NA	NA	TRBV4-2	TRBJ1-1	15	TGTGCCAGCAGCCAAGTTCCCTTAACTGACACTGAAGCTTTCTTT	CASSQVPLTDTEAFF
NA	NA	TRBV27	TRBJ1-1	13	TGTGCCAGCAGTCGGGGAGGGAACACTGAAGCTTTCTTT	CASSRGGNTEAFF
NA	NA	TRBV11-3	TRBJ2-7	17	TGTGCCAGCAGCTTATCCCCACAAGACAGGTACTACTACGAGCAGTACTTC	CASSLSPQDRYYYEQYF
NA	NA	TRBV19	TRBJ1-5	14	TGTGCCAGTAGTCCTAGACAGTACAATCAGCCCCAGCATTTT	CASSPRQYNQPQHF
NA	NA	TRBV19	TRBJ1-3	15	TGTGCCAGTAGAGAAAACAAGGGGGCTGGAAACACCATATATTTT	CASRENKGAGNTIYF
TRBD2	NA	TRBV7-6	TRBJ2-3	15	TGTGCCAGCAGCTCAGTCGGGACTAGCGGGGGTTGGCAGTATTTT	CASSSVGTSGGWQYF